A selection of T cell receptor beta chains follows, all from one sample in a study of blood T cells in healthy people across ages. From the 5' RACE reads, TCRdb called clonotypes with MiXCR, one entry per CDR3 protein. The sample holds roughly 500,000 distinct CDR3 sequences; roughly 29% are singletons and the top ten take around 20%. The specimen was blood. Source of these receptors: a woman in her sixties or seventies in good health. Each CDR3 is given with its conserved first and last residue. The order of the fields is D gene, V gene, clone size, J gene, CDR3 protein, CDR3 DNA. The D gene is left open where the match is weak. Clone size appears in some rows only: once, few, many, or a class for an expanded clone.

NA,TRBV10-3,few,TRBJ2-7,CAIQAAKSSYEQYF,TGTGCCATCCAAGCGGCCAAAAGCTCCTACGAGCAGTACTTC
TRBD1,TRBV6-2/TRBV6-3,NA,TRBJ1-1,CASSSPGQGATEAFF,TGTGCCAGCAGTTCCCCGGGACAGGGGGCCACTGAAGCTTTCTTT
NA,TRBV5-1,NA,TRBJ2-3,CASSPAVSGTDTQYF,TGCGCCAGCAGCCCAGCGGTGTCCGGCACAGATACGCAGTATTTT
NA,TRBV2,many,TRBJ1-4,CASGSSGLANEKLFF,TGTGCCAGCGGCAGCTCAGGGTTAGCTAATGAAAAACTGTTTTTT
NA,TRBV4-1,NA,TRBJ1-1,CASSQESGFWAFF,TGCGCCAGCAGCCAAGAATCCGGGTTTTGGGCTTTCTTT
NA,TRBV6-2/TRBV6-3,NA,TRBJ1-5,CASRRRTHSNQPQHF,TGTGCCAGCAGACGCAGGACACATAGCAATCAGCCCCAGCATTTT
TRBD1,TRBV29-1,NA,TRBJ1-2,CSVEIQAGGGYTF,TGCAGCGTTGAAATCCAGGCAGGGGGAGGCTACACCTTC
TRBD1,TRBV5-1,NA,TRBJ2-5,CASSHNLLYPYFYRGPF,TGCGCCAGCAGCCACAACCTGTTATACCCTTACTTTTACAGGGGACCTTTC
TRBD1,TRBV9,NA,TRBJ2-5,CASSVAPQGNRETQYF,TGTGCCAGCAGCGTAGCCCCACAGGGGAATAGGGAGACCCAGTACTTC
TRBD1,TRBV14,few,TRBJ1-4,CASSLTGAPSEKLFF,TGTGCCAGCAGCCTCACAGGGGCTCCTTCGGAAAAACTGTTTTTT
NA,TRBV20-1,NA,TRBJ2-7,CSAIAGTGSYEQYF,TGCAGTGCTATCGCCGGGACGGGCTCCTACGAGCAGTACTTC
NA,TRBV7-2,few,TRBJ2-7,CASSLGSAWGEQYF,TGTGCCAGCAGCCTCGGGTCCGCTTGGGGCGAGCAGTACTTC
TRBD1,TRBV10-3,few,TRBJ2-7,CAIGQGPNEQYF,TGTGCCATCGGACAGGGTCCCAACGAGCAGTACTTC
NA,TRBV20-1,NA,TRBJ1-2,CSARTPDWGYTF,TGCAGTGCTAGAACCCCGGATTGGGGCTACACCTTC
NA,TRBV2,NA,TRBJ2-5,CASSVEGSSETQYF,TGTGCCAGCAGTGTGGAGGGTTCGTCGGAGACCCAGTACTTC
NA,TRBV4-3,few,TRBJ2-7,CASSPSRSSYEQYF,TGCGCCAGCAGCCCCTCCAGGAGCTCCTACGAGCAGTACTTC
NA,TRBV3-1,few,TRBJ2-3,CASSTRGDTQYF,TGTGCCAGCAGCACCCGAGGGGATACGCAGTATTTT
TRBD1,TRBV7-8,few,TRBJ1-2,CASTQGVYASGYTF,TGTGCCTCGACTCAGGGGGTTTATGCTTCTGGCTACACCTTC
TRBD2,TRBV27,few,TRBJ2-7,CASSLTGRSSYEQYF,TGTGCCAGCAGTTTAACCGGGAGGAGCTCCTACGAGCAGTACTTC
NA,TRBV6-2/TRBV6-3,NA,TRBJ2-5,CASSHPVVGEQYF,TGTGCCAGCAGCCACCCGGTAGTGGGGGAGCAGTACTTC